These 20 T cell receptor beta chains originate from one sample sequenced in a study of identifying expanded T cells in peripheral blood. Only in-frame clones appear in the TCRdb table, and some are missing; sequencing was by immunoSEQ multiplex PCR. The sample carries approximately 100,000 clones, approximately 90% recorded once. The sample consisted of blood. The receptors derive from a person aged 18 to 75 in good health.

The V call is TRBV7-9, the J call TRBJ1-2, with TRBD1 matching over 12 bases. The junction had 7 bases not matched to a gene; V was cut back by 2 bases and J by 3 bases. This CDR3 is 17 amino acids long. Germline V gene data show CDR1 as SEHNR and CDR2 as FQNEAQ (reference sequence). As DNA, the CDR3 is TGTGCCAGCAGCTTAACCCGGGACAGGGGGCACGACTATGGCTACACCTTC. Translation gives CASSLTRDRGHDYGYTF.

The chain carries TRBV7-2 and TRBJ1-1; 9 nucleotides agree with TRBD1. Trimming cost V 6 bases and J 6 bases; bases outside gene matches: 5. The CDR3 runs 13 residues. Germline V gene lookup returns CDR1 SGHTA and CDR2 FQGNSA. CDR3 sequence reads: CASRQGAWAEAFF. The DNA of the CDR3 is TGTGCCAGCAGACAGGGGGCATGGGCTGAAGCTTTCTTT.

In DNA form, the CDR3 reads TGTGCCAGCAGTTACCCAGCCAACAATGAGCAGTTCTTC. Protein sequence: CASSYPANNEQFF. V gene TRBV6-5 combines with J gene TRBJ2-1; D unclear. The germline gives CDR1 MNHEY, CDR2 SVGAGI. V lost 2 bases and J lost 5, with 7 bases in between. The CDR3 consists of 13 residues.

The chain is built from TRBV5-1 and TRBJ1-2, with TRBD1 identical over 8 bases. Germline lookup yields CDR1 SGHRS and CDR2 YFSETQ. The CDR3 has 16 residues. The ends lost 4 bases at V and 8 bases at J; junction bases unmatched: 16. The DNA of the CDR3 is TGCGCCAGCAGCCCCGGACAGGGTTGGGGGTCGGGAGGCTACACCTTC. This gives the protein CASSPGQGWGSGGYTF.

The chain employs TRBV4-3 and TRBJ2-3; perhaps TRBD1 as D (5 bases). V was clipped by 1 base and J by 5 bases, with 16 bases between them. This CDR3 has 16 residues. Germline V CDR1 and CDR2: LGHNA, YSLEER. This CDR3 is CASSQVSQGGGDTQYF. CDR3 nucleotides: TGCGCCAGCAGCCAAGTTAGTCAGGGTGGTGGAGATACGCAGTATTTT.

The rearrangement uses TRBV7-6 and TRBJ1-3, with no clear D. The CDR3 is made up of 11 amino acids. Between the trimmed V and J ends, which lost 5 bases and 7 bases, there was a span of 6 bases. Germline V CDR1 and CDR2: SGHVS, FNYEAQ. The CDR3 coding sequence is TGTGCCAGCAGCCTCGGGAACACCATATATTTT. Residues: CASSLGNTIYF.

J is TRBJ2-7 and V is TRBV19; D may match TRBD1 or TRBD2 (5 bases each). The length of the CDR3 is 22 residues. V was trimmed by 5 bases and J by 0 bases, leaving 35 bases between them. Germline V CDR1 and CDR2: LNHDA, SQIVND (reference sequence). CDR3 sequence (DNA): TGTGCCAGTAGTTCTAGCTTACGGGCGCCACCCGGGGCCTTACCAAGCTCCTACGAGCAGTACTTC. Translated: CASSSSLRAPPGALPSSYEQYF.

The V and J genes are TRBV28 and TRBJ2-7; TRBD1 matches 7 bases. After removal of 7 bases from V and 1 base from J, the junction contained 7 bases not matched to a gene. The CDR3 contains 14 residues. The V gene's germline CDR1 is MDHEN and CDR2 SYDVKM. The CDR3 is CASIPGTVSYEQYF. CDR3 DNA: TGTGCCAGCATTCCCGGGACAGTATCCTACGAGCAGTACTTC.

V and J are TRBV7-9 and TRBJ2-5; D gene unclear. Trimming cost V 1 base and J 5 bases, with 20 bases left between them. Germline loops: CDR1 SEHNR, CDR2 FQNEAQ (reference sequence). This CDR3 is 17 amino acids long. The CDR3 DNA sequence: TGTGCCAGCAGCTTAGGATCACAAGTTAGCCGGGTTGAGACCCAGTACTTC. Translation gives CASSLGSQVSRVETQYF.

The V gene is TRBV20-1, the J gene TRBJ1-2; no clear D gene. Trimming took off 0 bases at V and 13 bases at J, with 12 bases between the two ends. The CDR3 loop spans 11 amino acids. The V gene's germline CDR1 is DFQATT and CDR2 SNEGSKA (reference sequence). This CDR3 is CSAREVSRSTF. The CDR3 region has the DNA TGCAGTGCTAGAGAGGTTAGCAGGTCCACCTTC.

V gene TRBV30 combines with J gene TRBJ2-7; D uncertain. Trimming removed 1 base from V and 0 bases from J, with 10 bases in between. The CDR3 is made up of 14 amino acids. Germline V gene sequence: CDR1 GTSNPN, CDR2 SVGIG (reference sequence). CDR3 coding DNA: TGTGCCTGGAGTGGAAGCGCGAGCTCCTACGAGCAGTACTTC. Translating gives CAWSGSASSYEQYF.

The chain couples TRBV18 to TRBJ2-5, with 9 nucleotides matching TRBD2. V shed 4 bases, J shed 5 bases, and the junction held 11 bases outside the gene matches. This CDR3 has 16 amino acids. CDR1 is KGHSH, CDR2 LQKENI, per germline. DNA for the CDR3: TGTGCCAGCTCACTAGTCCGGACTAGCGCGGCGGAGACCCAGTACTTC. Protein sequence: CASSLVRTSAAETQYF.

This clone turned up a few times. The V and J genes are TRBV6-6 and TRBJ1-5; tentatively, D is TRBD1 (6 bases). Trimming removed 4 bases from V and 9 bases from J, with 13 bases in between. Germline lookup yields CDR1 MNHNY and CDR2 SVGAGI (reference sequence). CDR3 length equals 13 residues. The CDR3 nucleotides read TGTGCCAGCAGTTCGACAGGTTCAGGGCCCCAGCATTTT. Protein sequence: CASSSTGSGPQHF.

This clone showed up just a few times. The chain joins TRBV7-8 to TRBJ2-1, with unresolved D. The germline V gene encodes CDR1 SGHVS and CDR2 FQNEAQ. V lost 3 bases and J 10 bases, leaving 16 bases between the germline ends. The CDR3 has 14 residues. DNA of the CDR3: TGTGCCAGCAGCTTGGGTCCGCTTACCAGAGAGCAGTTCTTC. Its protein is CASSLGPLTREQFF.

This chain connects TRBV27 to TRBJ2-6; a weak D match, TRBD1 (6 bases). The CDR3 is made up of 17 amino acids. Trimming removed 6 bases from V and 0 bases from J, with 15 bases in between. CDR1 is MNHEY and CDR2 is SMNVEV in the germline V gene (reference sequence). This CDR3 is CASRPLGAGSGANVLTF. The DNA for the CDR3 is TGTGCCAGCAGGCCTTTGGGGGCTGGCTCTGGGGCCAACGTCCTGACTTTC.

The V gene is TRBV14, the J gene TRBJ1-1; D possibly corresponds to TRBD1 (5 bases). The CDR3 is 16 residues long. Between the trimmed V and J ends, which lost 0 bases and 5 bases, there was a span of 16 bases. CDR1 and CDR2 (germline): SGHDN, FVKESK. CDR3 in amino acids: CASSQESKGRRTEAFF. The CDR3 nucleotides are TGTGCCAGCAGCCAAGAGAGCAAGGGGAGGAGGACTGAAGCTTTCTTT. The variable domain in full, completed from reference TRBV14 and TRBJ1-1, reads EAGVTQFPSHSVIEKGQTVTLRCDPISGHDNLYWYRRVMGKEIKFLLHFVKESKQDESGMPNNRFLAERTGGTYSTLKVQPAELEDSGVYFCASSQESKGRRTEAFFGQGTRLTVV.

This chain connects TRBV11-1 to TRBJ1-1; tentatively, D is TRBD1 (6 bases). Trimming stripped 2 bases from V and 3 bases from J, with 10 bases between. This CDR3 comprises 14 residues. CDR1 SGHAT and CDR2 FQDESV come from the germline V gene (reference sequence). The chain's CDR3 is CASSLLGGHTEAFF. In DNA form, the CDR3 reads TGTGCCAGCAGCTTACTCGGGGGGCACACTGAAGCTTTCTTT.

The chain uses TRBV9 and TRBJ1-4, with D possibly TRBD1 on 5 matching bases. Trimming removed 0 bases from V and 5 bases from J, with 8 bases in between. Germline V lookup: CDR1 SGDLS, CDR2 YYNGEE. The CDR3 extends over 14 amino acids. CDR3 in amino acids: CASSVGQLNEKLFF. For the CDR3, the DNA is TGTGCCAGCAGCGTAGGACAGCTAAATGAAAAACTGTTTTTT.

The CDR3 here is CASSLGLVLAGGTDTQYF. In DNA, the CDR3 is TGTGCCAGCAGCTTAGGTCTGGTACTAGCGGGGGGCACAGATACGCAGTATTTT. The rearrangement uses TRBV7-6 and TRBJ2-3, with TRBD2 matching 11 bases. The CDR3 runs to 18 residues. V lost 1 base to trimming and J lost 1 base; unmatched junction nucleotides: 7. Germline V CDR1 and CDR2: SGHVS, FNYEAQ. The full variable domain, completed using reference TRBV7-6 and TRBJ2-3, is GAGVSQSPRYKVTKRGQDVALRCDPISGHVSLYWYRQALGQGPEFLTYFNYEAQQDKSGLPNDRFSAERPEGSISTLTIQRTEQRDSAMYRCASSLGLVLAGGTDTQYFGPGTRLTVL.

The rearrangement uses TRBV6-4 and TRBJ1-5; 11 bases line up with TRBD1. Trimming at V came to 2 bases and at J to 2 bases, leaving 14 bases not matched to a gene. The V gene's germline CDR1 is MRHNA and CDR2 SNTAGT. This CDR3 contains 20 residues. CDR3 loop: CASSDLVGGQGARGNQPQHF. The CDR3, as DNA: TGTGCCAGCAGTGACCTAGTGGGAGGACAGGGGGCCAGAGGCAATCAGCCCCAGCATTTT.